This is a list of T cell receptor beta chains from one sample in a study of cytomegalovirus exposure and HLA in healthy donors. Clones were sequenced by immunoSEQ multiplex PCR, and TCRdb holds only the in-frame ones, with some missing. The table lists over 200,000 clones, roughly 80% of them singletons. Sequencing used PBMCs. The receptor source for this set is a woman aged 18 to 35 in good health and CMV-seronegative. The CDR3 runs from the conserved cysteine through the conserved F or W. The D gene is left open where the match is weak.

v_gene	j_gene	d_gene	CDR3aa
TRBV30	TRBJ2-7	.	CAWRGRVTGYEQYF
TRBV27	TRBJ2-7	TRBD2	CASRGTSAILYEQYF
TRBV9	TRBJ2-7	.	CASSVRPGAYEQYF
TRBV27	TRBJ1-5	TRBD1	CASSQDRAGRPQHF
TRBV18	TRBJ1-2	.	CASSPERQGGGYTF
TRBV19	TRBJ2-7	TRBD1	CASSTGTGFEQYF
TRBV27	TRBJ2-1	.	CASSRPGEQFF
TRBV6-5	TRBJ2-3	TRBD1	CASTKQGAPKDTQYF
TRBV19	TRBJ1-1	TRBD1	CASSIGTGVTEAFF
TRBV25-1	TRBJ1-2	.	CASSNHEANYGYTF
TRBV6-4	TRBJ1-5	.	CASSAGRGQPQHF
TRBV28	TRBJ1-6	.	CASSLSGSDSPLHF
TRBV2	TRBJ2-2	.	CARQESNTGELFF
TRBV21-1	TRBJ1-4	.	CASSKDSWGEKLFF
TRBV5-6	TRBJ1-5	.	CASSLRGSVNQPQHF
TRBV4-2	TRBJ2-3	.	CASSQTPGDTQYF
TRBV19	TRBJ2-5	TRBD2	CASSLGLADQETQYF
TRBV9	TRBJ2-5	TRBD2	CASSVGASGGAETQYF
TRBV25-1	TRBJ1-4	.	CASSPPSHEEKLFF
TRBV5-1	TRBJ2-7	TRBD2	CASSSTSGGYEQYF
TRBV2	TRBJ2-4	.	CASQSRGAKNIQYF
TRBV18	TRBJ1-5	.	CASTPGARGSNQPQHF
TRBV11-2	TRBJ2-7	.	CASSLDRRYEQYF
TRBV11-2	TRBJ1-2	.	CASSSAGRKANYGYTF
TRBV28	TRBJ2-7	TRBD1	CASSLYRGSVQGEQYF
TRBV5-1	TRBJ1-4	TRBD1	CASSLAGTGHINEKLFF
TRBV5-1	TRBJ1-5	.	CASSETGLNQPQHF
TRBV6-6	TRBJ1-5	TRBD1	CASSYSGQGRQPQHF
TRBV5-1	TRBJ2-1	.	CASSLNPSGSSYNEQFF
TRBV11-2	TRBJ1-2	.	CASRLDRLKEYGYTF
TRBV15	TRBJ2-5	TRBD2	CATSRDRAGGKETQYF
TRBV2	TRBJ2-1	TRBD2	CASSWGTSGASSYNEQFF
TRBV7-2	TRBJ2-7	.	CASSPRALNYEQYF
TRBV30	TRBJ2-3	TRBD2	CACLAGSGTDTQYF
TRBV7-6	TRBJ1-1	TRBD1	CASSLDRGTEAFF
TRBV7-9	TRBJ1-3	.	CASSIQESGNTIYF
TRBV5-1	TRBJ1-1	.	CASSSDRTTEAFF
TRBV5-1	TRBJ2-2	.	CASSPQGRSNTGELFF
TRBV7-9	TRBJ2-3	TRBD2	CASSLMRASGGGTDTQYF
TRBV6-1	TRBJ2-7	.	CASSDPSGLSYEQYF
TRBV11-2	TRBJ2-2	TRBD2	CASSTGTRTAPGELFF
TRBV25-1	TRBJ2-1	TRBD2	CASSELLAGVPYNEQFF
TRBV5-6	TRBJ2-7	TRBD2	CASSLVAPGGTGEQYF
TRBV5-1	TRBJ1-1	.	CATSAGSHGMGTEAFF
TRBV7-6	TRBJ2-2	.	CASSPGSGELFF
TRBV5-4	TRBJ2-7	.	CASSGASRGMVGEQYF
TRBV11-2	TRBJ1-2	TRBD1	CASSPGQGRSYGYTF
TRBV6-6	TRBJ1-5	.	CASSIWAGNQPQHF
TRBV30	TRBJ2-2	.	CAWSSHLGGTGELFF
TRBV2	.	.	CASKGSGSYEQYF
TRBV6-5	TRBJ1-1	.	CASSYSGVAFF
TRBV4-1	TRBJ1-3	.	CASSQDSAGLSGNTIYF